The 25 T cell receptor beta chains in this list originate from one sample, sequenced in a study of blood T cells in healthy people across ages. With a J-beta primer mix and a sample-barcoded 5' primer, a second PCR ran about 6 to 11 cycles. One entry per CDR3 protein, called by TCRdb with MiXCR from the 5' RACE reads. The data hold over 300,000 distinct CDR3 sequences, with 45% to 65% observed a single time. Sequencing input: blood. All receptors come from a man aged 55-75 years in good health.

This clonotype was counted once. CDR3 protein: CASSYSKLAGARTDTQYF. Written as DNA, the CDR3 is TGTGCCAGCAGTTACTCGAAACTAGCGGGAGCGCGCACAGATACGCAGTATTTT. V gene TRBV6-5 combines with J gene TRBJ2-3; 11 bases map to TRBD2. The J segment lost 1 base and the V segment lost 0 bases, leaving 6 bases of the junction unmatched. CDR3 length: 18 amino acids. CDR1 is MNHEY, CDR2 SVGAGI, per germline.

This rearrangement joins TRBV7-3 to TRBJ1-1; D gene unclear. The CDR3 sequence is 15 residues long. The V gene's germline CDR1 is SGHTA and CDR2 FQGTGA. V lost 5 bases and J 6 bases, leaving 19 bases between the germline ends. The CDR3 is CASSPRSGNRAEAFF. The CDR3, as DNA: TGTGCCAGCAGCCCCCGGTCGGGGAATCGGGCTGAAGCTTTCTTT.

This clonotype was detected only a few times. This chain uses TRBV12-3 or TRBV12-4 with TRBJ2-1; 9 bases match TRBD1. Trimming took 6 bases from V and 1 from J; bases not matched to a gene: 7. The CDR3 totals 16 residues. The CDR3 reads CASSPWGQGSYNEQFF. The CDR3 nucleotides are TGTGCCAGCAGCCCTTGGGGACAGGGATCCTACAATGAGCAGTTCTTC.

V is TRBV28 and J is TRBJ1-2, with TRBD1 matching 7 bases. The germline V gene encodes CDR1 MDHEN and CDR2 SYDVKM. CDR3 size: 15 residues. The V gene end was trimmed by 6 bases and the J gene end by 7 bases; junction bases not matched to a gene: 14. This chain's CDR3 is CASSRTPTGAGGYTF. For the CDR3, the DNA is TGTGCCAGCAGCCGCACACCCACAGGGGCGGGTGGCTACACCTTC.

Worth noting for this clonotype: Sequence at one end of the junction differs from germline and may be a read error. The chain combines TRBV7-3 with TRBJ2-7; 7 bases fit TRBD1. This CDR3 is built from 14 residues. From germline, CDR1 is SGHTA and CDR2 FQGTGA. CDR3 coding DNA: TGTGCCCGCAGCCGAGGGGGCCCACCCTACGAGCAGTACTTC. Its translation is CARSRGGPPYEQYF.

This rearrangement joins TRBV20-1 to TRBJ2-6; 8 nucleotides agree with TRBD1. Germline CDR1 and CDR2: DFQATT and SNEGSKA (reference sequence). The CDR3 runs 18 residues. The trim removed 3 bases at V and 0 bases at J, leaving 10 bases unmatched. The CDR3 nucleotides read TGCAGTGCTAGTGGTGGACAGGGTGCCCTCTCTGGGGCCAACGTCCTGACTTTC. Translated, it gives CSASGGQGALSGANVLTF.

This clonotype was detected only a few times. V is TRBV12-3 or TRBV12-4 and J is TRBJ2-5; D remains unclear. The CDR3 extends over 15 amino acids. Trimming took off 3 bases at V and 3 bases at J, with 14 bases between the two ends. The CDR3 protein is CASSFRLGLKETQYF. CDR3 nucleotide sequence: TGTGCCAGCAGTTTTCGCCTAGGGCTAAAAGAGACCCAGTACTTC.

This chain joins TRBV20-1 and TRBJ2-5, with a possible D match to TRBD1 (6 bases). The CDR3 is 13 residues long. CDR1 is DFQATT and CDR2 is SNEGSKA in the germline V gene (reference sequence). V was clipped by 5 bases and J by 5 bases, with 15 bases between them. DNA for the CDR3: TGCAGTGCTCCGGACAGCCCAACGGAGACCCAGTACTTC. It codes for CSAPDSPTETQYF.

A few counts support this clonotype. V gene TRBV7-9 combines with J gene TRBJ2-4; D assignment may be TRBD1 or TRBD2 (6 bases each). Trimming pared 7 bases from V and 0 bases from J, leaving 19 bases between. Germline V gene sequence: CDR1 SEHNR, CDR2 FQNEAQ (reference sequence). The CDR3 has 17 amino acids. CDR3 DNA sequence: TGTGCCAGCATAGCAACCCGGGGGCGACTAGCCAAAAACATTCAGTACTTC. Its translation is CASIATRGRLAKNIQYF.

The genes are TRBV5-6 and TRBJ2-3; 8 positions agree with TRBD1. The CDR3 has 16 residues. Per germline, CDR1 SGHDT and CDR2 YYEEEE. With 4 bases clipped from V and 1 base from J, the junction kept 8 bases outside the gene matches. The CDR3 DNA sequence: TGTGCCAGCAGCACCGACAGGGGACCCCGCACAGATACGCAGTATTTT. Translated, it gives CASSTDRGPRTDTQYF.

This chain joins TRBV7-9 and TRBJ2-1, with 7 nucleotides matching TRBD1. V shed 5 bases and J 2 bases; nucleotides not matched to a gene: 12. Germline CDR1 reads SEHNR; CDR2 reads FQNEAQ (reference sequence). This CDR3 is 17 amino acids long. Written as DNA, the CDR3 is TGTGCCAGCAGCCCGCCCAGCCCGACAGGGACCTACAATGAGCAGTTCTTC. It specifies CASSPPSPTGTYNEQFF.

This chain connects TRBV11-2 to TRBJ1-1; weak D call: TRBD1 (5 bases). Germline V lookup: CDR1 SGHAT, CDR2 FQNNGV. The germline V and J ends were trimmed by 3 bases and 4 bases, with 12 bases remaining between them. CDR3 length: 14 residues. In DNA form, the CDR3 reads TGTGCCAGCAGCTTCAGGGTTTATTCCACTGAAGCTTTCTTT. It specifies CASSFRVYSTEAFF.

This chain's CDR3 is CATKLTGTSGRASTDTQYF. As DNA, the CDR3 is TGTGCCACTAAGTTGACCGGGACTAGCGGGAGGGCTAGCACAGATACGCAGTATTTT. The V and J genes are TRBV24-1 and TRBJ2-3, with 16 nucleotides matching TRBD2. The CDR3 length is 19 residues. Germline values: CDR1 KGHDR, CDR2 SFDVKD. Unmatched junction bases numbered 12, after V lost 10 bases and J lost 0 bases.

The chain uses TRBV29-1 and TRBJ2-7; tentative D call: TRBD1 (6 bases). The CDR3 has 15 amino acids. The V and J ends lost 6 bases and 1 base respectively, with 19 bases between them. The germline V gene encodes CDR1 SQVTM and CDR2 ANQGSEA. This CDR3 is CSVRGSASPSYEQYF. The DNA for the CDR3 is TGCAGCGTCAGGGGTAGCGCTTCTCCTTCCTACGAGCAGTACTTC.

CDR3 residues: CATSERQGTYNEQFF. The CDR3 DNA sequence: TGTGCCACCAGTGAGCGACAGGGCACCTACAATGAGCAGTTCTTC. The chain links TRBV24-1 to TRBJ2-1; 7 bases match TRBD1. The junction had 4 bases not matched to a gene; V was cut back by 4 bases and J by 2 bases. Germline CDR1 KGHDR, CDR2 SFDVKD. The CDR3 contains 15 residues.

The CDR3 DNA sequence: TGTGCCAGCAGTTTAGGGGGGTTGGTATATCAGCCCCAGCATTTT. Translated, it gives CASSLGGLVYQPQHF. The chain combines TRBV12-3 or TRBV12-4 with TRBJ1-5; D possibly corresponds to TRBD1 (5 bases). The ends were cut back, 1 base at V and 5 bases at J, with 12 bases in the middle. CDR3 size: 15 residues.

V is TRBV15 and J is TRBJ2-3, with D tentatively TRBD1 or TRBD2 (6 bases each). The CDR3 has 16 residues. In germline, CDR1 is LNHNV, CDR2 YYDKDF (reference sequence). Trimming took off 0 bases at V and 6 bases at J, with 16 bases between the two ends. This CDR3 reads CATSRDSRGQLDTQYF. The CDR3 DNA sequence: TGTGCCACCAGCAGAGATTCCCGGGGGCAACTGGATACGCAGTATTTT.

As to this clonotype: The junction departs from germline at one end; a sequencing error may be responsible. The genes are TRBV7-8 and TRBJ1-5, with TRBD1 matching over 12 bases. The CDR3 is 16 amino acids. Germline assignment: CDR1 SGHVS and CDR2 FQNEAQ. CDR3 in DNA: TGTGCCGGCAGCTCCGGGGGACAGGGGGCCAATCAGCCCCAGCATTTT. It yields the protein CAGSSGGQGANQPQHF.

The chain carries TRBV21-1 and TRBJ1-2; the DNA was not used to check the table's D call, TRBD1. TRBV21-1 is termed a pseudogene. The CDR3 runs 17 residues. CDR3 in DNA: TGTGCCAGCAGCAAGGCCGGTAGGGGGCAGGGGGCTGGTGGCTACACCTTC. Translation: CASSKAGRGQGAGGYTF.

The CDR3, as DNA: TGCGCCAGCAGCTCTCTGGGACAGGGAAATGAGCAGTTCTTC. Protein: CASSSLGQGNEQFF. The chain links TRBV5-1 to TRBJ2-1; the match to TRBD1 covers 9 bases. J gave up 7 bases and V 3 bases, and 5 bases lay outside the gene matches. CDR3 length: 14 amino acids. Germline V lookup: CDR1 SGHRS, CDR2 YFSETQ.

J is TRBJ2-7 and V is TRBV18; D possibly uses TRBD1 or TRBD2 (5 bases each). Germline V gives CDR1 KGHSH, CDR2 LQKENI. V was pared by 4 bases and J by 5 bases, with 12 bases between. This CDR3 spans 13 amino acids. DNA of the CDR3: TGTGCCAGCTCACTTGACCAGGGAGACGAGCAGTACTTC. It codes for CASSLDQGDEQYF.

The chain uses TRBV29-1 and TRBJ2-7, with 9 bases matching TRBD1. Trimming cost V 7 bases and J 1 base; bases outside gene matches: 5. Germline CDR1 reads SQVTM; CDR2 reads ANQGSEA. The CDR3 spans 13 residues. CDR3 coding DNA: TGCAGCGGCAGACAGGGGGGTTCCTACGAGCAGTACTTC. It codes for CSGRQGGSYEQYF.

The CDR3 reads CASSDQTAGNAYEQYF. The CDR3 DNA is TGTGCCAGCAGCGACCAGACAGCGGGAAATGCCTACGAGCAGTACTTC. The chain combines TRBV11-2 with TRBJ2-7; 7 nucleotides match TRBD2. The CDR3 spans 16 residues. The V and J ends lost 5 bases and 2 bases, in that order; junction bases with no gene match: 12. Germline-derived CDR1 and CDR2 are SGHAT and FQNNGV. The whole variable domain, remainder taken from reference TRBV11-2 and TRBJ2-7, is EAGVAQSPRYKIIEKRQSVAFWCNPISGHATLYWYQQILGQGPKLLIQFQNNGVVDDSQLPKDRFSAERLKGVDSTLKIQPAKLEDSAVYLCASSDQTAGNAYEQYFGPGTRLTVT.

J is TRBJ1-1 and V is TRBV28; 8 bases map to TRBD1. Looked up from germline, CDR1 is MDHEN and CDR2 is SYDVKM. V was clipped by 5 bases and J by 4 bases; unmatched bases: 6. This CDR3 region has 14 residues. CDR3 sequence: CASSPQGARTEAFF. The CDR3 nucleotides are TGTGCCAGCAGTCCCCAGGGGGCCCGCACTGAAGCTTTCTTT.

The V call is TRBV28, the J call TRBJ2-7, with 8 bases fitting TRBD1. CDR1 MDHEN and CDR2 SYDVKM come from the germline V gene. V shed 5 bases and J 2 bases; nucleotides not matched to a gene: 5. This CDR3 has 14 residues. CDR3 amino acids: CASSPRTGTYEQYF. The CDR3 DNA sequence: TGTGCCAGCAGTCCCCGGACAGGGACCTACGAGCAGTACTTC. The variable domain in full, completed from reference TRBV28 and TRBJ2-7, reads DVKVTQSSRYLVKRTGEKVFLECVQDMDHENMFWYRQDPGLGLRLIYFSYDVKMKEKGDIPEGYSVSREKKERFSLILESASTNQTSMYLCASSPRTGTYEQYFGPGTRLTVT.